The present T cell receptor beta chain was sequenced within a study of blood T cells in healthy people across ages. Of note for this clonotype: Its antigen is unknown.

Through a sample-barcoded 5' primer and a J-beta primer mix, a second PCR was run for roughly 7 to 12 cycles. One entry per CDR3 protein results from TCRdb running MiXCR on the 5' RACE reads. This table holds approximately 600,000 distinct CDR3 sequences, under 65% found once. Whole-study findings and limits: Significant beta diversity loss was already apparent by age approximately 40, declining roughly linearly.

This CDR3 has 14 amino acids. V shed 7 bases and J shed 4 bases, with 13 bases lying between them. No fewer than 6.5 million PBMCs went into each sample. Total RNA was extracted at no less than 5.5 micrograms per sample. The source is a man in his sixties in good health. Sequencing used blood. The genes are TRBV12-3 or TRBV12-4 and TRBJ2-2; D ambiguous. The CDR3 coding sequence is TGTGCCAGCACTCCCCAGGACCGCACCGGGGAGCTGTTTTTT. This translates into CASTPQDRTGELFF.